A selection of T cell receptor beta chains follows, all from one sample in a study of monozygotic twins with inflammatory bowel disease. TCRdb reprocessed the 5' RACE reads and reports one entry per CDR3 protein, with no DNA. The sample includes about 110,000 distinct CDR3 sequences. The sequenced sample was blood. These receptors were obtained from a human donor with ulcerative colitis or Crohn's disease, or a healthy co-twin of an affected twin (not recorded which). Both conserved end residues are part of each CDR3. Each record gives: V gene, J gene, CDR3 length, CDR3 protein.

TRBV5-1	TRBJ1-6	14	CASSIDGQNSPLHF
TRBV4-2	TRBJ2-4	12	CASSQDRGMQYF
TRBV5-7	TRBJ1-2	12	CASSCPNYGYTF
TRBV19	TRBJ2-1	14	CASSIVGDKGEQFF
TRBV20-1	TRBJ1-6	13	CSCGVSYNSPLHF
TRBV7-8	TRBJ2-1	12	CASSLMGNEQFF
TRBV6-2/TRBV6-3	TRBJ1-1	14	CASSYSNVNTEAFF
TRBV7-8	TRBJ1-1	12	CASMVMSSEAFF
TRBV5-1	TRBJ2-1	13	CASSLSIRDQQFF
TRBV5-4	TRBJ2-2	14	CASSLDRSTGELFF
TRBV28	TRBJ2-7	15	CASTSFGAGSYEQYF
TRBV5-1	TRBJ1-2	14	CATQSTGDGLGYTF
TRBV5-1	TRBJ2-1	13	CASSSESYNEQFF
TRBV20-1	TRBJ2-5	12	CSAQPGEETQYF
TRBV15	TRBJ1-5	15	CATSREGVVHQPQHF
TRBV27	TRBJ2-1	14	CASSLEGADNEQFF
TRBV18	TRBJ2-5	15	CASSRPELGKETQYF
TRBV19	TRBJ1-4	15	CASSLQRVGTEKLFF
TRBV7-2	TRBJ2-7	16	CASSLVGTSEPYEQYF
TRBV7-9	TRBJ1-2	14	CASSLAQTNYGYTF
TRBV5-1	TRBJ2-3	12	CASSLETDTQYF
TRBV2	TRBJ2-1	13	CASSEVSGDEQFF
TRBV7-2	TRBJ2-7	13	CASSPRQGLEQYF
TRBV7-2	TRBJ2-7	16	CASSLVGGKSSYEQYF